Listed here are 21 T cell receptor beta chains from one sample, sequenced in a study of vaccination and CD4 T cells after COVID-19. Their antigens are not known. Treatment described: approximately 9-day PBMC culture with coronavirus spike peptide pools or control peptides (ViraFEST assay). The Oncomine TCR Beta short-read assay was applied to DNA of cultured CD4+ T cells. TCRdb recomputed calls from the PCR reads with MiXCR, one row per CDR3 protein. The repertoire holds 4,100 or so distinct CDR3 sequences, with 15% to 20% as singletons. Input material: CD4+ T cells from blood, cultured in vitro. Source of these receptors: a human donor who had recovered from COVID-19.

The chain employs TRBV9 and TRBJ2-5; 7 nucleotides line up with TRBD2. CDR3 length: 16 amino acids. The V gene's germline CDR1 is SGDLS and CDR2 YYNGEE. The ends lost 3 bases at V and 2 bases at J; junction bases unmatched: 10. The DNA for the CDR3 is TGTGCCAGCAGCGGGAGGGGAGCGGGGAAACAAGAGACCCAGTACTTC. The encoded protein is CASSGRGAGKQETQYF.

The chain couples TRBV21-1 to TRBJ2-3; the table's D call of TRBD1 was not tested on the DNA. TRBV21-1 is noted as a pseudogene. This CDR3 is 16 amino acids long. CDR3 protein: CASSKPSGGCTDTQYF. DNA of the CDR3: TGTGCCAGCAGCAAACCGAGCGGGGGCTGCACAGATACGCAGTATTTT.

The chain uses TRBV12-3 or TRBV12-4 and TRBJ2-7, with a weak D call TRBD1 (6 bases). The CDR3 consists of 14 residues. Deletions cut 6 bases from V and 2 bases from J, with 14 bases between. CDR3 in DNA: TGTGCCAGCAGACAGGGACGATTCACCTACGAGCAGTACTTC. Protein sequence: CASRQGRFTYEQYF.

This chain joins TRBV12-3 or TRBV12-4 and TRBJ1-5; possibly TRBD1 for D (6 bases). This CDR3 is built from 16 residues. The V end lost 1 base, the J end lost 7 bases, and 17 bases lay between the germline ends. DNA of the CDR3: TGTGCCAGCAGTTTAGGGTCCCCAGGGGCGGGCCAGCCCCAGCATTTT. It yields the protein CASSLGSPGAGQPQHF.

Only a few counts were recorded for this clonotype. The chain is built from TRBV20-1 and TRBJ2-5; 11 bases align to TRBD2. Germline CDR1 DFQATT, CDR2 SNEGSKA (reference sequence). This CDR3 is built from 14 residues. Trimming removed 3 bases from V and 5 bases from J; junction bases left unmatched: 5. As DNA, the CDR3 is TGCAGTGCTAGGACTAGCGGGGCCTCTGAGACCCAGTACTTC. It yields the protein CSARTSGASETQYF.

This rearrangement joins TRBV30 to TRBJ1-3; a weak D match, TRBD1 (5 bases). Between the trimmed V and J ends, which lost 0 bases and 0 bases, there was a span of 12 bases. The CDR3 contains 16 residues. Germline lookup yields CDR1 GTSNPN and CDR2 SVGIG (reference sequence). CDR3 sequence reads: CAWSVGFGGSGNTIYF. The CDR3 bases are TGTGCCTGGAGTGTAGGGTTTGGGGGCTCTGGAAACACCATATATTTT.

In this sample, this clonotype turned up a few times. The chain carries TRBV6-1 and TRBJ1-6; weak D call: TRBD1 (5 bases). Germline V gene data show CDR1 as MNHNS and CDR2 as SASEGT. V was shortened by 10 bases and J by 9 bases, with 16 bases between the two germline ends. The CDR3 is 13 residues long. The CDR3 loop reads CATKRGFGSPLHF. The CDR3 DNA reads TGTGCCACCAAGAGGGGCTTTGGTTCACCCCTCCACTTT.

This clonotype has only a few counts. This sequence joins TRBV27 and TRBJ2-3; D unresolved. The germline V gene encodes CDR1 MNHEY and CDR2 SMNVEV (reference sequence). Trimming pared 4 bases from V and 3 bases from J, leaving 8 bases between. The length of the CDR3 is 13 residues. This chain's CDR3 is CASSYMETDTQYF. CDR3 coding DNA: TGTGCCAGCAGTTATATGGAGACAGATACGCAGTATTTT.

The chain joins TRBV6-1 to TRBJ1-1; 9 positions match TRBD1. Germline V gives CDR1 MNHNS, CDR2 SASEGT. V lost 4 bases, J lost 11 bases, and 5 bases stayed unmatched. The CDR3 contains 12 residues. The CDR3 here is CASSGTGVEAFF. The CDR3 nucleotides are TGTGCCAGCAGTGGGACAGGGGTAGAGGCTTTCTTT.

This clonotype was observed a handful of times. The chain has TRBV12-3 or TRBV12-4 and TRBJ2-7, with D tentatively TRBD1 (5 bases). V gave up 8 bases and J gave up 4 bases, with 15 bases separating them. CDR3 length: 13 residues. The CDR3 region is CASGASPVYEQYF. Here the CDR3 DNA reads TGTGCCAGCGGGGCCTCCCCAGTTTACGAGCAGTACTTC.

This clonotype rates as medium-sized. The rearrangement uses TRBV10-3 and TRBJ1-1; D unclear. V was pared by 7 bases and J by 8 bases, with 11 bases between. CDR1 is ENHRY and CDR2 is SYGVKD in the germline V gene. The CDR3 extends over 11 amino acids. CDR3 residues: CAIMSAGEAFF. CDR3 sequence (DNA): TGTGCCATCATGTCGGCGGGGGAAGCTTTCTTT.

This clonotype was found a few times. The rearrangement links TRBV5-6 to TRBJ1-6; D gene ambiguous. Looked up from germline, CDR1 is SGHDT and CDR2 is YYEEEE. The CDR3 sequence is 12 residues long. V was pared by 2 bases and J by 7 bases, with 4 bases between. The CDR3 is CASSFWNSPLHF. The CDR3 DNA reads TGTGCCAGCAGCTTTTGGAATTCACCCCTCCACTTT.

Sample share makes this clonotype medium-sized (0.01 to 0.1%). The rearrangement uses TRBV12-5 and TRBJ2-3; D gene ambiguous. From germline, CDR1 is LGHNT and CDR2 FRNRAP. The CDR3 has 14 residues. The V end was cut by 7 bases, the J end by 4 bases, with 15 bases between. CDR3 loop: CASVGMDGADTQYF. In nucleotides, the CDR3 is TGTGCTAGTGTTGGGATGGACGGCGCAGATACGCAGTATTTT.

V is TRBV30 and J is TRBJ2-7; TRBD2 might be the D (5 bases). The CDR3 has 11 amino acids. V was shortened by 6 bases and J by 1 base, with 7 bases between the two germline ends. Germline V gene data show CDR1 as GTSNPN and CDR2 as SVGIG (reference sequence). The CDR3 sequence: CACGESYEQYF. The DNA for the CDR3 is TGTGCCTGTGGGGAGTCCTACGAGCAGTACTTC.

The chain carries TRBV6-5 and TRBJ2-7; D call uncertain. Germline CDR1 is MNHEY and CDR2 is SVGAGI. The CDR3 contains 13 residues. V was trimmed by 1 base and J by 4 bases, leaving 8 bases between them. CDR3 in DNA: TGTGCCAGCAGTTACTACAACGGTTACGAGCAGTACTTC. The encoded protein is CASSYYNGYEQYF.

Here the CDR3 reads CASSTPGLAPDTQYF. CDR3 nucleotide sequence: TGTGCCAGTAGTACCCCGGGACTAGCCCCAGATACGCAGTATTTT. The chain employs TRBV19 and TRBJ2-3; 9 nucleotides agree with TRBD2. CDR3 length equals 15 residues. Germline CDR1 reads LNHDA; CDR2 reads SQIVND (reference sequence). Trimming cost V 4 bases and J 4 bases; bases outside gene matches: 6.

The chain is built from TRBV4-2 and TRBJ2-5; 13 positions agree with TRBD2. With V trimmed by 2 bases and J by 3 bases, 3 bases remained unmatched. This CDR3 contains 16 residues. Germline V lookup: CDR1 LGHNA, CDR2 YNFKEQ. CDR3 sequence: CASSQTSGGAEETQYF. The DNA of the CDR3 is TGTGCCAGCAGCCAAACTAGCGGGGGGGCCGAAGAGACCCAGTACTTC.

A note on this clonotype: With a much larger clone just one base away, this may be a read error. The chain combines TRBV12-3 or TRBV12-4 with TRBJ1-2, with 7 bases aligning to TRBD1. The CDR3 totals 15 residues. The CDR3 region has the DNA TGTGTCAGCAGTCCCCTATTGACAGGGATCTATGGCTACACCTTC. This sequence encodes CVSSPLLTGIYGYTF.

This clonotype turned up a few times. This chain's CDR3 is CASSLRTFTDTQYF. CDR3 nucleotides: TGTGCCAGCAGTTTACGGACATTCACAGATACGCAGTATTTT. The chain employs TRBV12-3 or TRBV12-4 and TRBJ2-3; a possible D gene is TRBD1 (5 bases). There are 14 residues in the CDR3. Trimming left V 2 bases short and J 2 bases short, with 8 bases between.

This clonotype rates as medium-sized. The rearrangement uses TRBV10-3 and TRBJ2-7, with no clear D. CDR3 length: 12 residues. Germline lookup yields CDR1 ENHRY and CDR2 SYGVKD. V was pared by 3 bases and J by 5 bases, with 8 bases between. The CDR3 loop is CAISDISDEQYF. DNA of the CDR3: TGTGCCATCAGTGACATCAGTGACGAGCAGTACTTC.

The V gene is TRBV11-2, the J gene TRBJ1-1; D not resolved. Trimming removed 5 bases at V and 8 bases at J, with 21 bases between. This CDR3 has 15 amino acids. CDR1 SGHAT and CDR2 FQNNGV come from the germline V gene. DNA of the CDR3: TGTGCCAGCAGCACAAGCGGCGTTAGTATCCCCGAAGCTTTCTTT. The encoded protein is CASSTSGVSIPEAFF. Based on the CDR3 plus reference TRBV11-2 and TRBJ1-1, the full variable domain is EAGVAQSPRYKIIEKRQSVAFWCNPISGHATLYWYQQILGQGPKLLIQFQNNGVVDDSQLPKDRFSAERLKGVDSTLKIQPAKLEDSAVYLCASSTSGVSIPEAFFGQGTRLTVV.